This is a list of T cell receptor beta chains from one sample in a study of early T cells in non-severe SARS-CoV-2 infection. Each CDR3 protein is one row after TCRdb ran MiXCR on the 5' RACE reads. This table holds roughly 40,000 distinct CDR3 sequences, 4% to 4.5% found once. The sample consisted of whole blood. These receptors came from an adult who was a healthcare worker with PCR-confirmed SARS-CoV-2 infection or an uninfected control (not recorded which). Each CDR3 is given with its conserved first and last residue. The D gene is left open where the match is weak. Part of the rows lack a size; the others show once, few, many or a class for expanded clones.

TRBJ2-4,NA,many,TRBV19,TGTGCCAGTAGCCCCGTCCTAACGGACATTCAGTACTTC,CASSPVLTDIQYF
TRBJ2-2,TRBD2,few,TRBV29-1,TGCAGCGTTAAACGGGAGGGGAACACCGGGGAGCTGTTTTTT,CSVKREGNTGELFF
TRBJ2-7,NA,many,TRBV7-6,TGTGCCAGCAGCTTAGGCGACACAGACTACGAGCAGTACTTC,CASSLGDTDYEQYF
TRBJ1-1,NA,many,TRBV7-9,TGTGCCAGCAGCTCCCAGGGGCATTTAACTGAAGCTTTCTTT,CASSSQGHLTEAFF
TRBJ2-1,TRBD2,many,TRBV19,TGTGCCAGTAGTATACCCGCCGGGACTAGCCGCAGCAATGAGCAGTTCTTC,CASSIPAGTSRSNEQFF
TRBJ2-1,NA,many,TRBV6-5,TGTGCCAGCAGTTACAGGGGGAGTTCCTACAATGAGCAGTTCTTC,CASSYRGSSYNEQFF
TRBJ1-6,TRBD1,many,TRBV19,TGTGCCAGTAGTAGTTGGACAGGACCGAGCTCCTATAATTCACCCCTCCACTTT,CASSSWTGPSSYNSPLHF
TRBJ2-2,TRBD2,many,TRBV7-3,TGTGCCAGCAGCCCGGGACTAGCGGGCGGGGAGCTGTTTTTT,CASSPGLAGGELFF
TRBJ2-1,TRBD2,many,TRBV5-1,TGCGCCAGCAGCTTGACTAGCGGGAGCTCCTACAATGAGCAGTTCTTC,CASSLTSGSSYNEQFF
TRBJ2-1,NA,many,TRBV12-2,TGTGCAAGTCGCTTCGGGCTAGCGGACAATGAGCAGTTCTTC,CASRFGLADNEQFF
TRBJ2-1,TRBD2,many,TRBV7-3,TGTGCCAGCAGCTCTCAGATTAGCGGGATAGGTGAGAATGAGCAGTTCTTC,CASSSQISGIGENEQFF
TRBJ2-3,TRBD1,NA,TRBV18,TGTGCCAGCTCGCCTCTACAGGGGGCGCGGGTGACAGATACGCAGTATTTT,CASSPLQGARVTDTQYF
TRBJ1-6,NA,few,TRBV6-5,TGTGCCAGCAGCTCTACAGGGATTGTCAACTTTTCACCCCTCCACTTT,CASSSTGIVNFSPLHF
TRBJ2-2,TRBD1,few,TRBV29-1,TGCAGCGGGGGGACAGGGAACACCGGGGAGCTGTTTTTT,CSGGTGNTGELFF
TRBJ1-6,TRBD1,NA,TRBV7-9,TGTGCCAGCAGCCCGACCGGGACAGGGGGTAATTCACCCCTCCACTTT,CASSPTGTGGNSPLHF
TRBJ2-7,NA,many,TRBV6-1,TGTGCCAGCAGTTCCCGCGGGTTAGCCTACGAGCAGTACTTC,CASSSRGLAYEQYF
TRBJ2-1,NA,many,TRBV7-8,TGTGCCAGCAGCACGGAGTCGGCGGAGCAGTTCTTC,CASSTESAEQFF
TRBJ2-1,NA,many,TRBV5-1,TGCGCCAGCATCAGTAGCGCTTCACCAGACGACAATGAGCAGTTCTTC,CASISSASPDDNEQFF
TRBJ2-6,NA,many,TRBV12-3/TRBV12-4,TGTGCCAGTACCCTAGGGGATTCTGGGGCCAACGTCCTGACTTTC,CASTLGDSGANVLTF
TRBJ2-5,NA,many,TRBV18,TGTGCCAGCTCACCAACACCCTACAGTAGAGAGACCCAGTACTTC,CASSPTPYSRETQYF
TRBJ2-5,NA,many,TRBV11-2,TGTGCCAGCAGCTGGACAAGCCAAGAGACCCAGTACTTC,CASSWTSQETQYF
TRBJ2-7,TRBD1,many,TRBV3-1,TGTGCCAGCAGCCAAGGACGGTGGACAGGGAACTACGAGCAGTACTTC,CASSQGRWTGNYEQYF
TRBJ1-2,NA,NA,TRBV7-9,TGTGCCAGCAGCTTAGCAGGGCAAGGCTACACCTTC,CASSLAGQGYTF
TRBJ1-1,NA,many,TRBV3-1,TGTGCCAGCAGCCGACAGAACATGAACACTGAAGCTTTCTTT,CASSRQNMNTEAFF